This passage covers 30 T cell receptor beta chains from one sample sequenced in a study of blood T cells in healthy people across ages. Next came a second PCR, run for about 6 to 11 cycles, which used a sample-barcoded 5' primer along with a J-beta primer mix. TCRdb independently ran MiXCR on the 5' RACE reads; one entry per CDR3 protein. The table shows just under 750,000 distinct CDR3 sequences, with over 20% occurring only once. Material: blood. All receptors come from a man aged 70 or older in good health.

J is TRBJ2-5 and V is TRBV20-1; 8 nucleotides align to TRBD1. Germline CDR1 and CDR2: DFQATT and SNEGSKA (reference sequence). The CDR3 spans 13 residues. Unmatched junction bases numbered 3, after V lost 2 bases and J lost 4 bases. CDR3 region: CSARRTGPETQYF. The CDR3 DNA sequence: TGCAGTGCTAGAAGGACAGGGCCAGAGACCCAGTACTTC.

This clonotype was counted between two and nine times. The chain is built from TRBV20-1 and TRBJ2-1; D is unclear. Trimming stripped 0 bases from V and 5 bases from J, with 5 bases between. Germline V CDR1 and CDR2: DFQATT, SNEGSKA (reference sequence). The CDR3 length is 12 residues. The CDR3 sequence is CSARDQNNEQFF. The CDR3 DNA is TGCAGTGCTAGAGACCAGAACAATGAGCAGTTCTTC.

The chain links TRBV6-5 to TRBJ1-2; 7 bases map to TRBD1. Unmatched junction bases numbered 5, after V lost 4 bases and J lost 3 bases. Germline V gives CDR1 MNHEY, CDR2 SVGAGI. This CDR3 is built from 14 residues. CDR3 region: CASSSTGRDYGYTF. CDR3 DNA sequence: TGTGCCAGCAGTTCGACAGGGCGGGACTATGGCTACACCTTC.

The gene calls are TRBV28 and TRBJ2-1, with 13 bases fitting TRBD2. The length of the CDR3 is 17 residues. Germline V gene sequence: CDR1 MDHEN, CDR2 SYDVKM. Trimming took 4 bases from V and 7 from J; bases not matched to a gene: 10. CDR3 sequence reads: CASSSPGLAGVWNEQFF. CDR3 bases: TGTGCCAGCAGTTCACCCGGACTAGCGGGGGTCTGGAATGAGCAGTTCTTC.

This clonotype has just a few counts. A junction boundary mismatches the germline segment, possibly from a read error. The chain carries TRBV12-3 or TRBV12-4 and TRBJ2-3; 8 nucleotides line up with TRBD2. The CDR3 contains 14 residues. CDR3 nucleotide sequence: TGTGCCAGCAGTGTAGCGGGGCGCACAGATACGCAGTATTTT. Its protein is CASSVAGRTDTQYF.

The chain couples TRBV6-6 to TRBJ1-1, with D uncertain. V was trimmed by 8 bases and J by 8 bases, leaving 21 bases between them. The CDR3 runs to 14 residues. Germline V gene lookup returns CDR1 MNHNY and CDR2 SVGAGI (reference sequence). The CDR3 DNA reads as TGTGCCAGCCCTTCGGAAGGGAGCACTTACGAAGCTTTCTTT. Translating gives CASPSEGSTYEAFF.

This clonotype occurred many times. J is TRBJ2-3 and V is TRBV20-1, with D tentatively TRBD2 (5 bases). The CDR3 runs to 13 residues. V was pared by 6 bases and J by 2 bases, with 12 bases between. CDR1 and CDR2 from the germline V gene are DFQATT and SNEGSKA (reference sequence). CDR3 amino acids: CSAPPRDTDTQYF. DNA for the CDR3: TGCAGTGCCCCACCACGGGACACAGATACGCAGTATTTT.

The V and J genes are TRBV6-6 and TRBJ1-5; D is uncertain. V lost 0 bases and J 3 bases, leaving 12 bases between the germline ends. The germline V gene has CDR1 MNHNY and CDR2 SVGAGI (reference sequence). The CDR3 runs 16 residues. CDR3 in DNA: TGTGCCAGCAGTTACTCGATAGGACTTCCCAATCAGCCCCAGCATTTT. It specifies CASSYSIGLPNQPQHF.

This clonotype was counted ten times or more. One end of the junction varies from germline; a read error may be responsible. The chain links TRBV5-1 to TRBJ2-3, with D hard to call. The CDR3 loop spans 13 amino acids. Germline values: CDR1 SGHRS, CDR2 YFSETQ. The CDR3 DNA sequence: TGTGCCAGCAGTTTAGGGCTCACAGATACGCAGTATTTT. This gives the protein CASSLGLTDTQYF. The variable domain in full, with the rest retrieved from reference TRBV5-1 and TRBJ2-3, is KAGVTQTPRYLIKTRGQQVTLSCSPISGHRSVSWYQQTPGQGLQFLFEYFSETQRNKGNFPGRFSGRQFSNSRSEMNVSTLELGDSALYLCASSLGLTDTQYFGPGTRLTVL.

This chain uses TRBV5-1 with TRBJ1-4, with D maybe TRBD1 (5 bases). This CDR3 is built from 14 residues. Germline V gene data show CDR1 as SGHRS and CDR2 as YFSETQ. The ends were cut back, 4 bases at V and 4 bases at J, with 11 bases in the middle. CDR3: CASSEDSYNEKLFF. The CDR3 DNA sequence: TGCGCCAGCAGCGAAGACAGCTATAATGAAAAACTGTTTTTT.

The CDR3 sequence: CASSSGSSNQPQHF. DNA for the CDR3: TGTGCCAGCAGCTCAGGTTCTAGCAATCAGCCCCAGCATTTT. The chain links TRBV7-2 to TRBJ1-5; D remains unclear. Trimming left V 4 bases short and J 0 bases short, with 7 bases between. Germline V gene sequence: CDR1 SGHTA, CDR2 FQGNSA. This CDR3 is 14 amino acids long.

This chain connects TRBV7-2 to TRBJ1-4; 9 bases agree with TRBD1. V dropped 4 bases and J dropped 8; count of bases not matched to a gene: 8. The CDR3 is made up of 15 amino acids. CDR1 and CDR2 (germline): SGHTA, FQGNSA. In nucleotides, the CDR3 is TGTGCCAGCAGCTCCAGGACAGGGGAGGGAGAAAAACTGTTTTTT. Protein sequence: CASSSRTGEGEKLFF.

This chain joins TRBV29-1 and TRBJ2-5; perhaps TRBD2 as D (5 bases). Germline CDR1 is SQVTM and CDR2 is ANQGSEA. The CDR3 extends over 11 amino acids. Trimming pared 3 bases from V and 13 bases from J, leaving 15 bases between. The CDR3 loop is CSVEDRTPMYF. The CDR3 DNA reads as TGCAGCGTTGAGGACCGGACTCCCATGTACTTC.

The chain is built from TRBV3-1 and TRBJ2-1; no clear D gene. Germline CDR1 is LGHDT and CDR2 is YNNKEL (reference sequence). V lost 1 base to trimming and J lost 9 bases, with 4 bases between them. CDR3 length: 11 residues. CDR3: CASSQGAEQFF. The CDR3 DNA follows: TGTGCCAGCAGCCAAGGAGCTGAGCAGTTCTTC.

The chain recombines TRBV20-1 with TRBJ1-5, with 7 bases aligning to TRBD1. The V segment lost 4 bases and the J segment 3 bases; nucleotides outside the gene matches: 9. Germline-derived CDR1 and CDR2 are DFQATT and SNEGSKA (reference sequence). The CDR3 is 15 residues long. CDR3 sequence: CSATLNTGVNQPQHF. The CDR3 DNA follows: TGCAGTGCTACCCTGAACACAGGGGTCAATCAGCCCCAGCATTTT.

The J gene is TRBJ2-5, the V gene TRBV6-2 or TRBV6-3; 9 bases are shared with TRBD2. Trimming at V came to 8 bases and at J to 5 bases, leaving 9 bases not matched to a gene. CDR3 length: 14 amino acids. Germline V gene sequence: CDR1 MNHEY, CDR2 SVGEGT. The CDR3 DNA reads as TGTGCCAGCGCCCGCGGGGGGGCGTATGAGACCCAGTACTTC. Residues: CASARGGAYETQYF.

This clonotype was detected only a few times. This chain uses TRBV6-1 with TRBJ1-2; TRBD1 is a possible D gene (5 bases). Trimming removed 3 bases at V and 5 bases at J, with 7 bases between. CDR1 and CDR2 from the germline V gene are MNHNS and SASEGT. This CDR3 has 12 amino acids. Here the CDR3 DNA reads TGTGCCAGCAGTGAGACAGAATATGGCTACACCTTC. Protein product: CASSETEYGYTF.

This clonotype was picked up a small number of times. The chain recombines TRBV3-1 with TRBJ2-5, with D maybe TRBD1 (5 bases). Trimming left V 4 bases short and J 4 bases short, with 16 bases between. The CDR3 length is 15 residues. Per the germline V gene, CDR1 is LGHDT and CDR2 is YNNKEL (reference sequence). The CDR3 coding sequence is TGTGCCAGCAGCCCAATCAGGGTAATTGGAGAGACCCAGTACTTC. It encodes CASSPIRVIGETQYF.

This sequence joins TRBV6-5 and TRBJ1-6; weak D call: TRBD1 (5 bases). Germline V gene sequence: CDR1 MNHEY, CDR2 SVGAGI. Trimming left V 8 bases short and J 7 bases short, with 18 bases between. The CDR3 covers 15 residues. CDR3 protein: CASGIGEGRNSPLHF. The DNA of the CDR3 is TGTGCCAGCGGGATAGGGGAGGGGAGGAATTCACCCCTCCACTTT.

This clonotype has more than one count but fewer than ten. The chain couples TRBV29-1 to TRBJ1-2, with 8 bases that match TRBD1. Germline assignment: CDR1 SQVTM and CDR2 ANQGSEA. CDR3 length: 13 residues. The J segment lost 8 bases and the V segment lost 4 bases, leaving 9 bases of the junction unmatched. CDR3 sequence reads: CSVGSRGPGGYTF. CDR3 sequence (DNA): TGCAGCGTTGGGTCCAGGGGGCCCGGCGGCTACACCTTC.

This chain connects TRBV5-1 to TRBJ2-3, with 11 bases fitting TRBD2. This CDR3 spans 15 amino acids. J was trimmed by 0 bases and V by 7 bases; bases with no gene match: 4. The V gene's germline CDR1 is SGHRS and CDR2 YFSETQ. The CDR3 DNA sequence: TGCGCCAGCGGATTAGCGGGAGGGAGCACAGATACGCAGTATTTT. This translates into CASGLAGGSTDTQYF.

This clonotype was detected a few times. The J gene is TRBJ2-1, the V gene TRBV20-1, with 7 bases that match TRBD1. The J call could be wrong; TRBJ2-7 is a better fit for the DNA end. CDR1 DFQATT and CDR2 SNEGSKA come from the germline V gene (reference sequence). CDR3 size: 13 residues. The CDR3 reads CSSYGDRAYEQYF. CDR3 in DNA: TGCAGTTCGTATGGGGACAGAGCCTACGAGCAGTACTTC.

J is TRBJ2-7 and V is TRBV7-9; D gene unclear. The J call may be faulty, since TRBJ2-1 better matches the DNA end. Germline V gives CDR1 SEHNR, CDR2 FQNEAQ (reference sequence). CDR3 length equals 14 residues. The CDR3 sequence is CASSLGPINDEQFF. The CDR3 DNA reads TGTGCCAGCAGCTTAGGGCCCATCAACGATGAGCAGTTCTTC.

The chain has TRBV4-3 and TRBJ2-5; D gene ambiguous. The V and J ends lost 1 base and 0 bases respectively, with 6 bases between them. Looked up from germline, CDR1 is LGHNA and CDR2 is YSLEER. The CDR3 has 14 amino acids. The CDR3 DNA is TGCGCCAGCAGCCAAGGGATCCACCAAGAGACCCAGTACTTC. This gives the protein CASSQGIHQETQYF.

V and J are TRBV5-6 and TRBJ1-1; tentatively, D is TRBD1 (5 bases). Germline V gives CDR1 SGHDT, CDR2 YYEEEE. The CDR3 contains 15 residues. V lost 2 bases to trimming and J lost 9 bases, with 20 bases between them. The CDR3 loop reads CASSFHLPKGRKAFF. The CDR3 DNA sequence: TGTGCCAGCAGCTTTCACCTGCCAAAGGGGCGAAAAGCTTTCTTT.

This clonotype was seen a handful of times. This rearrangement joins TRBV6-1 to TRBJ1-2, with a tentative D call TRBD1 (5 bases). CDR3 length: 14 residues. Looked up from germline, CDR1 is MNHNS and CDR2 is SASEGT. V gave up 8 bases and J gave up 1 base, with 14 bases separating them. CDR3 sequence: CASSGIANNYGYTF. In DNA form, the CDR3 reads TGTGCCAGCTCAGGGATAGCAAATAACTATGGCTACACCTTC.

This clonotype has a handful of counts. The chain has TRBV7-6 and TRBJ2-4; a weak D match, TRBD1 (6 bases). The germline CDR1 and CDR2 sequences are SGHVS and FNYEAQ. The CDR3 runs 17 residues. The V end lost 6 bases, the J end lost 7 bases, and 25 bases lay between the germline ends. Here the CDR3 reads CASRATDSLLPGNIQYF. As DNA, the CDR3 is TGTGCCAGCAGGGCTACGGACAGCCTTCTCCCGGGCAACATTCAGTACTTC.

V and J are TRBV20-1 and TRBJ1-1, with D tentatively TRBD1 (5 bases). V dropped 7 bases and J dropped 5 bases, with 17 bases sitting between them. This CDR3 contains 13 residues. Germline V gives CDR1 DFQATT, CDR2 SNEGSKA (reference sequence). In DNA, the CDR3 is TGCAGTGGAACCGGGACCGACACGACTGAAGCTTTCTTT. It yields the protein CSGTGTDTTEAFF.

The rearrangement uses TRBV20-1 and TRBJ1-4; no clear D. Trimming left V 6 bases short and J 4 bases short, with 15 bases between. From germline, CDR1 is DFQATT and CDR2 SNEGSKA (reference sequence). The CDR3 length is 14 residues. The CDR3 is CSATYNGRNEKLFF. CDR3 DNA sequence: TGCAGTGCGACCTACAACGGGCGTAATGAAAAACTGTTTTTT.

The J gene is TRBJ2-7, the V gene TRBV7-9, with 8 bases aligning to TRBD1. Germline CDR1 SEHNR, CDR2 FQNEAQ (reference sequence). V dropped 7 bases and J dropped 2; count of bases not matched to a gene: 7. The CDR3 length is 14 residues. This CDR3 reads CASNSLQGAYEQYF. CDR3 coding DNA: TGTGCCAGCAACTCCCTACAGGGGGCCTACGAGCAGTACTTC.